The clone carrying this T cell receptor beta chain was counted a single time. The antigen is undetermined. The sample comes from a study of cytomegalovirus exposure and HLA in healthy donors. Study details: About 180 million T cells yielded more than 95 million unique TCR beta sequences, as an earlier analysis found. Study outcomes and limitations: A later analysis linked a missense variant in DCLRE1C to the trimming of TCR beta V and J genes. The investigators catalogued 150 to 200 TCR beta chains as cytomegalovirus-associated. Equally common other TCR beta chains were less clonally expanded than HLA-associated ones, a later analysis found.

V lost 0 bases and J 3 bases, leaving 11 bases between the germline ends. Germline CDR1 and CDR2: SEHNR and FQNEAQ (reference sequence). The CDR3 runs 15 residues. With 60 Vbeta and 13 Jbeta primers, the PCR was carried out. Using immunoSEQ multiplex PCR, the repertoire was profiled, and TCRdb retains in-frame clones only, with some absent. Of 160,000 or so clones in the sample, more than 60% are singletons; the top ten hold under 1.5%. The TCR sequence derives from a woman aged 30 to 39 in good health and CMV-seronegative. The chain carries TRBV7-9 and TRBJ1-2; tentative D call: TRBD1 (6 bases). Sequencing was done on a sample of PBMCs. The CDR3 nucleotides are TGTGCCAGCAGCTTAGCGGGCCAGGGGTACTATGGCTACACCTTC. Translating it yields CASSLAGQGYYGYTF.